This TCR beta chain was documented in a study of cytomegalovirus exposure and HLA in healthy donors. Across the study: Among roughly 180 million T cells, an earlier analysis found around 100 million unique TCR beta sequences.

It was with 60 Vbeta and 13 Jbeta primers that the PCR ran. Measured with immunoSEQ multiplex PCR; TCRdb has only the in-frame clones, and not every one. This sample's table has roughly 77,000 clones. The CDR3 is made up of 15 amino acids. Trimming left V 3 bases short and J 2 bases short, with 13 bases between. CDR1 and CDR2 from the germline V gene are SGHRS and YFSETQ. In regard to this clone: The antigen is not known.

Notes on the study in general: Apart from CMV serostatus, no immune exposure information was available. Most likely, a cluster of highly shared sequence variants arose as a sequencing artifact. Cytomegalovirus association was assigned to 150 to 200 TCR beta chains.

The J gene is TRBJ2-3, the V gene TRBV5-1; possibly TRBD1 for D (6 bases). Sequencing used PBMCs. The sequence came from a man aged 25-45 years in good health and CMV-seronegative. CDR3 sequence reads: CASSSEQGFTDTQYF. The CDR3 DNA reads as TGCGCCAGCAGCTCTGAACAGGGTTTCACAGATACGCAGTATTTT.